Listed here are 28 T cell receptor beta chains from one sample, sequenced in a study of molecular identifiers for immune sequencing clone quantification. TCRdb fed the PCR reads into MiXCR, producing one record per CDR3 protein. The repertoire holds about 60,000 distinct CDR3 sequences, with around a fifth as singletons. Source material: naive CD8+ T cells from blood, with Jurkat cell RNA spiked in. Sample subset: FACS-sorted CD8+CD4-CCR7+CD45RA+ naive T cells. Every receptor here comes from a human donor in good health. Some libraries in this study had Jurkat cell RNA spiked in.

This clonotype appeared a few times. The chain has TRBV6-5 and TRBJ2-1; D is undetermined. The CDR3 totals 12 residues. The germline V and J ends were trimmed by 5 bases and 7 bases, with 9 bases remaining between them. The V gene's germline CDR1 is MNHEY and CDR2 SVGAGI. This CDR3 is CASSPNDNEQFF. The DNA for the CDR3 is TGTGCCAGCAGTCCTAACGATAATGAGCAGTTCTTC.

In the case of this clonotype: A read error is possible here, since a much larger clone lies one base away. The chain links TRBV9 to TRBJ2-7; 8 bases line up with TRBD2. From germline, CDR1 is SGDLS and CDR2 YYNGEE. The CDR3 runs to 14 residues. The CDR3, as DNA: TGTGCCAGCAGCCCGGGGAGCGGGGGATACGAGCGGTACTTC. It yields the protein CASSPGSGGYERYF.

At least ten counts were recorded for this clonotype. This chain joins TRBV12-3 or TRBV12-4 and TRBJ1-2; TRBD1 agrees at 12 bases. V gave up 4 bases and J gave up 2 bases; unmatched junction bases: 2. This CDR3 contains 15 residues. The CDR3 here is CASSWDRGQNYGYTF. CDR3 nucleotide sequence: TGTGCCAGCAGTTGGGACAGGGGGCAAAACTATGGCTACACCTTC.

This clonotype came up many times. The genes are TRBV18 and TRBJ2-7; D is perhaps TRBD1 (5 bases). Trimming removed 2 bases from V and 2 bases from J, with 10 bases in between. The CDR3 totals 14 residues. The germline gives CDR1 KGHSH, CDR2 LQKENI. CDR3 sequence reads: CASSPSGFTYEQYF. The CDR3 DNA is TGTGCCAGCTCACCATCAGGGTTTACCTACGAGCAGTACTTC. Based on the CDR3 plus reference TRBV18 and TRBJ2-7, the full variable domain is NAGVMQNPRHLVRRRGQEARLRCSPMKGHSHVYWYRQLPEEGLKFMVYLQKENIIDESGMPKERFSAEFPKEGPSILRIQQVVRGDSAAYFCASSPSGFTYEQYFGPGTRLTVT.

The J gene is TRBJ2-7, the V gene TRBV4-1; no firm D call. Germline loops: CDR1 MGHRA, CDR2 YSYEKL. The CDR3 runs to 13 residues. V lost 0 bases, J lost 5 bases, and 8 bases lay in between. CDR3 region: CASSQEENNEQYF. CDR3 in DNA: TGCGCCAGCAGCCAAGAGGAGAATAACGAGCAGTACTTC.

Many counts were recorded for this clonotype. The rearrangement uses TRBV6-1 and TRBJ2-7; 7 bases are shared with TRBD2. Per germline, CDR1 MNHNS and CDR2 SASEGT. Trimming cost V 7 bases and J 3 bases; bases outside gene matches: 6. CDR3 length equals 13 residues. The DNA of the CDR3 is TGTGCCAGCAACATGGGGGGGTTCTACGAGCAGTACTTC. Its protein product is CASNMGGFYEQYF.

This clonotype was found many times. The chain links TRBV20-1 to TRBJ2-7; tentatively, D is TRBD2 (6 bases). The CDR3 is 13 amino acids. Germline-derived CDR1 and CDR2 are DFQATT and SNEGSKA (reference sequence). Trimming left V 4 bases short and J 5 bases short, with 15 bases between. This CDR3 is CSAIEGRIDEQYF. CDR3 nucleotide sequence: TGCAGTGCTATAGAGGGGAGGATCGACGAGCAGTACTTC.

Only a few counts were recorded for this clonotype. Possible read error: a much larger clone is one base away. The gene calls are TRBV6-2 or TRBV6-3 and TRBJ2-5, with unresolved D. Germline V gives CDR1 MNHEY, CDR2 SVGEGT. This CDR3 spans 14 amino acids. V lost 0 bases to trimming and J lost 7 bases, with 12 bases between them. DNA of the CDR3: TGTGCCAGCAGTTACTCGATTTCCAAAGGGACCCAGTACTTC. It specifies CASSYSISKGTQYF.

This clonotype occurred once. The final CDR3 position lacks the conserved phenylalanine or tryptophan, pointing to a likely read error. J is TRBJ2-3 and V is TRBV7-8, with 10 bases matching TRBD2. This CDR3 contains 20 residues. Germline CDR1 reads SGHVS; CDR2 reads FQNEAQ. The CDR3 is CASSLHGTSGTISSTNTQYL. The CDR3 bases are TGTGCCAGCAGCCTACACGGTACTAGCGGGACAATCTCTAGCACAAATACGCAGTATCTT.

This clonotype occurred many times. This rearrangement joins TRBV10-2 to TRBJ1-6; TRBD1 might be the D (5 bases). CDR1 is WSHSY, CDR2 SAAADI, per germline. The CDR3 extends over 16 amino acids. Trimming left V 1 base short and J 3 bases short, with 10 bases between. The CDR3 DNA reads TGCGCCAGCAGTGAGTTAGGGGCGGACTATAATTCACCCCTCCACTTT. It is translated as CASSELGADYNSPLHF.

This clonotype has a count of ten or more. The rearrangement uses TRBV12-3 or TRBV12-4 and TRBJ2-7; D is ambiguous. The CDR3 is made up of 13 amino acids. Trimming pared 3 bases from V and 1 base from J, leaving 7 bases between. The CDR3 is CASSFGVSYEQYF. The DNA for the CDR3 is TGTGCCAGCAGTTTTGGCGTATCCTACGAGCAGTACTTC.

CDR3 amino acids: CASSLLAGVNNEQFF. The CDR3 DNA reads TGTGCCAGCAGCTTACTAGCGGGAGTCAACAATGAGCAGTTCTTC. V usage is TRBV7-8 and J usage is TRBJ2-1, with TRBD2 identical over 10 bases. Germline V gives CDR1 SGHVS, CDR2 FQNEAQ. Trimming cost V 2 bases and J 5 bases; bases outside gene matches: 3. This CDR3 is built from 15 residues. The full variable domain, its missing parts supplied by reference TRBV7-8 and TRBJ2-1, is GAGVSQSPRYKVAKRGQDVALRCDPISGHVSLFWYQQALGQGPEFLTYFQNEAQLDKSGLPSDRFFAERPEGSVSTLKIQRTQQEDSAVYLCASSLLAGVNNEQFFGPGTRLTVL.

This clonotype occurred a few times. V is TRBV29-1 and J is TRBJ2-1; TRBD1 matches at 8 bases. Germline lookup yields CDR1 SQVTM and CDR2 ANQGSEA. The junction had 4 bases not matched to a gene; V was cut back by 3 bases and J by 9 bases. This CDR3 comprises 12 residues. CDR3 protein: CSVEDRVSEQFF. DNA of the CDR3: TGCAGCGTTGAGGACAGGGTGAGTGAGCAGTTCTTC.

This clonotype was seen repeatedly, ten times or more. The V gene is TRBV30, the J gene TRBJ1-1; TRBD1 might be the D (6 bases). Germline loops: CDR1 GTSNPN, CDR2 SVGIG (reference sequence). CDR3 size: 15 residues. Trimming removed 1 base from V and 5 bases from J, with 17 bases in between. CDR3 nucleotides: TGTGCCTGGAGTGAGACCGGGGGCGCGGGGACTGAAGCTTTCTTT. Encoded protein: CAWSETGGAGTEAFF.

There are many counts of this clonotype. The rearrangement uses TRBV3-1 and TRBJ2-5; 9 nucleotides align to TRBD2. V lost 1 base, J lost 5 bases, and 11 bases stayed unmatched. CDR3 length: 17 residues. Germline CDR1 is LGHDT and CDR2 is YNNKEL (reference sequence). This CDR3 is CASSQGVAGVGQETQYF. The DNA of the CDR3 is TGTGCCAGCAGCCAAGGGGTAGCGGGAGTCGGTCAGGAGACCCAGTACTTC.

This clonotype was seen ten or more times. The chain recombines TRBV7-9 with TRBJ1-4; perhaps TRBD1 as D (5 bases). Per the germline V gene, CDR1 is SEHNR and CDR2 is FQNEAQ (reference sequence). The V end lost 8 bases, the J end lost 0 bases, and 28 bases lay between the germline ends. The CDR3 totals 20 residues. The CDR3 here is CASQHSAGVGSPATNEKLFF. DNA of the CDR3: TGTGCCAGCCAACATTCGGCGGGGGTCGGGAGTCCTGCAACTAATGAAAAACTGTTTTTT.

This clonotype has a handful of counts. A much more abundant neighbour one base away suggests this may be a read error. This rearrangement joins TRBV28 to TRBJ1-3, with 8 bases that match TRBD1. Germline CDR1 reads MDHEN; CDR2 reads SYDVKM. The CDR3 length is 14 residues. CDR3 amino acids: CASSTGGSGNTVYF. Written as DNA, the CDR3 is TGTGCCAGCAGTACAGGGGGGTCTGGAAACACCGTATATTTT.

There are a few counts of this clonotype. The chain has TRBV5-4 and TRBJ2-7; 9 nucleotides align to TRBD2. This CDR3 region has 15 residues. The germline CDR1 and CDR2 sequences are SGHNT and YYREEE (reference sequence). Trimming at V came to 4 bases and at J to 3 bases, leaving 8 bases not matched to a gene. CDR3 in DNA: TGTGCCAGCAGCCCGGAGGGACTAGCAGACTACGAGCAGTACTTC. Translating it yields CASSPEGLADYEQYF.

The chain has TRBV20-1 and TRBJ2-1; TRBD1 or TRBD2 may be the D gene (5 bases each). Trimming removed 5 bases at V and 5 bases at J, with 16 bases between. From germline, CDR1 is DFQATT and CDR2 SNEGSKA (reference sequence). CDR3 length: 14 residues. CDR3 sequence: CSAATRVGHNEQFF. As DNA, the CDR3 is TGCAGTGCTGCCACACGGGTGGGACACAATGAGCAGTTCTTC.

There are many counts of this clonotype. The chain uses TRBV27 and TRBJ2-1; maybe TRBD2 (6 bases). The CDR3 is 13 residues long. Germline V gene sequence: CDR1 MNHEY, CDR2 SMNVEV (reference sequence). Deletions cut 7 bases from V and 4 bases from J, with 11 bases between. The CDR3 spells CASTQGGYNEQFF. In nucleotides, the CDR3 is TGTGCCAGCACCCAGGGAGGTTACAATGAGCAGTTCTTC.

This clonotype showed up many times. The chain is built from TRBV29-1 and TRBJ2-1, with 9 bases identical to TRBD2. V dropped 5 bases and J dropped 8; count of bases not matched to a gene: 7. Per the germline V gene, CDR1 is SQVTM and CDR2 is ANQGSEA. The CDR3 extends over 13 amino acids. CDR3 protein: CSVQTSGFYEQFF. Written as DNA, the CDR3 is TGCAGCGTTCAAACTAGCGGGTTCTATGAGCAGTTCTTC.

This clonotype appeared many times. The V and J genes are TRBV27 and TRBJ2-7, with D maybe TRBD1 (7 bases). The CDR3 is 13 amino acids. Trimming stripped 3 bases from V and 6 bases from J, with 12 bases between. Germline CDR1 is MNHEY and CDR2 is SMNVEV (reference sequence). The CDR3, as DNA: TGTGCCAGCAGTTTCTACAGGGGAGGCGAGCAGTACTTC. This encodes CASSFYRGGEQYF.

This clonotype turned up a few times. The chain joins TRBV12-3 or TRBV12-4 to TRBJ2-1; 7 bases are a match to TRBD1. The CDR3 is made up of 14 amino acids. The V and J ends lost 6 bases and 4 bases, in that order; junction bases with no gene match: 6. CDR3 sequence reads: CASSPGQVYNEQFF. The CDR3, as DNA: TGTGCCAGCAGCCCTGGACAGGTATACAATGAGCAGTTCTTC.

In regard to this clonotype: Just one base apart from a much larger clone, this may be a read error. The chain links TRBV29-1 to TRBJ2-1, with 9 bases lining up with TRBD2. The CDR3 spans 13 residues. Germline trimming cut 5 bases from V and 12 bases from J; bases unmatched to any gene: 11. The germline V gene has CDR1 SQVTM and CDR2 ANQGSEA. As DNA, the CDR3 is TGCAGCGTTCAAACTAGCGGGTTCTATGTGCAGTTCTTC. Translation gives CSVQTSGFYVQFF.

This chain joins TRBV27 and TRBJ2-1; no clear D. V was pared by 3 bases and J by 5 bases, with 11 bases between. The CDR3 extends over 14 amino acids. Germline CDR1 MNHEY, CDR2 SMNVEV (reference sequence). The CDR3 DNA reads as TGTGCCAGCAGTTTTTCAGGAGACAACAATGAGCAGTTCTTC. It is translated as CASSFSGDNNEQFF.

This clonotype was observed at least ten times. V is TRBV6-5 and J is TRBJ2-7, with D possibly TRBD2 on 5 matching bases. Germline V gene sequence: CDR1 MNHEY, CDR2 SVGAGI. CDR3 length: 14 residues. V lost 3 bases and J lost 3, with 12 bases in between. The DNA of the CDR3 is TGTGCCAGCAGTTATAACGACGGGGTCTACGAGCAGTACTTC. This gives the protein CASSYNDGVYEQYF.

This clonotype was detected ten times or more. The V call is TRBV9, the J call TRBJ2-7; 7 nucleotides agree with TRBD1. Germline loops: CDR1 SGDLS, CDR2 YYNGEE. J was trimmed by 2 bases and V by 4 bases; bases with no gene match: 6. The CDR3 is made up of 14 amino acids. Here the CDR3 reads CASSPVQGAYEQYF. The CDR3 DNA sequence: TGTGCCAGCAGCCCTGTTCAGGGGGCCTACGAGCAGTACTTC.

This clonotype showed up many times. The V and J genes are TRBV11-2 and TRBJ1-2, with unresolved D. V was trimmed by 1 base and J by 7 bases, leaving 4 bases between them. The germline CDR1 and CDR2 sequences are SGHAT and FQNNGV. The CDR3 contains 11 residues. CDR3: CASSLVLGYTF. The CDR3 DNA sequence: TGTGCCAGCAGCTTAGTTCTTGGCTACACCTTC.